A selection of T cell receptor beta chains follows, all from one sample in a study of regulatory T cells in long-lasting Graves disease. From the multiplex PCR reads, TCRdb called clonotypes with MiXCR, one entry per CDR3 protein. The sample has more than 350,000 distinct CDR3 sequences, just under 15% seen once. This same sample was also part of a study on T cells in Graves' hyperthyroidism and ophthalmopathy.

Material: peripheral blood mononuclear cells (PBMCs), obtained at new diagnosis, from a patient treated with antithyroid drugs. The receptor set was obtained from a woman aged 25 to 39 with Graves disease. CDR3s include the opening cysteine and the closing phenylalanine or tryptophan. Fields, in order: clone size, V gene, J gene, D gene, CDR3 DNA, CDR3 protein. A D gene is named only where the DNA matches it firmly. Only part of the rows carry a size: once, few, many, or a class if the clone is expanded.

>.|TRBV3-1|TRBJ2-2|.
TGTGCCAGCAGGTCCTCCGGGGGATATGACACCGGGGAGCTGTTTTTT
CASRSSGGYDTGELFF
>many|TRBV28|TRBJ2-1|.
TGTGCCAGCAGTTTATATTCAGAAAATGAGCAGTTCTTC
CASSLYSENEQFF
>.|TRBV11-2|TRBJ1-3|.
TGTGCCAGCAGCTCCGTCCGGGGCTCTGGAAACACCATATATTTT
CASSSVRGSGNTIYF
>many|TRBV12-5|TRBJ1-2|.
TGTGCTAGTGGTTTGGTACGGAGTTCTGGTGGCTACACCTTC
CASGLVRSSGGYTF
>many|TRBV11-2|TRBJ2-1|TRBD2
TGTGCCAGCAGACCTCCCGGGACTATTCTTTCCTACAATGAGCAGTTCTTC
CASRPPGTILSYNEQFF
>many|TRBV30|TRBJ2-7|TRBD2
TGTGCCTGGAGTGTTAGCGGGGGGCCATACGAGCAGTACTTC
CAWSVSGGPYEQYF
>many|TRBV6-1|TRBJ2-1|.
TGTGCCACTTCCGAAGGGGGGACAGACTACAATGAGCAGTTCTTC
CATSEGGTDYNEQFF
>many|TRBV19|TRBJ2-7|TRBD1
TGTGCCAGTAGTCCAACGGGACAGGGGGCTTCCTACGAGCAGTACTTC
CASSPTGQGASYEQYF
>.|TRBV25-1|TRBJ2-7|.
TGTGCCAGCAGCCTAGCCGGGACACTCTACGAGCAGTACTTC
CASSLAGTLYEQYF
>few|TRBV9|TRBJ1-2|TRBD1
TGTGCCAGCAGCGTCGGACAGGGACAGGGCTACACCTTC
CASSVGQGQGYTF
>few|TRBV19|TRBJ1-5|.
TGTGCCAGTAGTGTTACCCTACAGGGAATCAGCAATCAGCCCCAGCATTTT
CASSVTLQGISNQPQHF
>few|TRBV24-1|TRBJ1-5|.
TGTGCCACCAGTGGAAAAGGCGCAGGGGCCGGTCAGCCCCAGCATTTT
CATSGKGAGAGQPQHF
>many|TRBV12-3/TRBV12-4|TRBJ2-7|TRBD2
TGTGCCAGCAGTTTGGCGGGAGAGATCTACGAGCAGTACTTC
CASSLAGEIYEQYF
>many|TRBV11-2|TRBJ2-1|TRBD2
TGTGCCAGCAGCTTAGCCCTGAGCGGGAGCAATGAGCAGTTCTTC
CASSLALSGSNEQFF
>.|TRBV9|TRBJ1-1|TRBD1
TGTGCCAGCAGCGTTCTCACAGGGGTGAACACTGAAGCTTTCTTT
CASSVLTGVNTEAFF
>many|TRBV6-4|TRBJ2-3|TRBD1
TGTGCCAGCAGTGACTCAGGACAGGGGGCAGATACGCAGTATTTT
CASSDSGQGADTQYF
>many|TRBV11-2|TRBJ2-3|.
TGTGCCAGCAGCTTAGATCAGGTCCCATCGCAGTATTTT
CASSLDQVPSQYF
>many|TRBV28|TRBJ2-1|.
TGTGCCAGCCGAAGAGTGAGTGAGCAGTTCTTC
CASRRVSEQFF
>many|TRBV12-3/TRBV12-4|TRBJ1-2|.
TGTGCCAGCAGTTTCGGGGCCCACGCTAACTATGGCTACACCTTC
CASSFGAHANYGYTF
>.|TRBV4-1|TRBJ2-7|TRBD2
TGCGCCAGCAGCCCCGTACTAGCGGGAGTGCGTGAGCAGTACTTC
CASSPVLAGVREQYF
>many|TRBV2|TRBJ2-7|.
TGTGCCAGCAGTGAATCAACTAGCCCCTACGAGCAGTACTTC
CASSESTSPYEQYF
>.|TRBV7-9|TRBJ1-2|TRBD1
TGTGCCAGCAGCCCCACGGGACAGACCTATGGCTACACCTTC
CASSPTGQTYGYTF
>many|TRBV12-3/TRBV12-4|TRBJ2-7|TRBD2
TGTGCCAGCAGCCCCTCTGGGGGACTAGCGGGAGTTTCCTACGAGCAGTACTTC
CASSPSGGLAGVSYEQYF
>.|TRBV24-1|TRBJ2-3|.
TGTGCCACCAGTGGGTACGGCGATACGCAGTATTTT
CATSGYGDTQYF
>many|TRBV5-1|TRBJ2-3|.
TGCGCCAGCAGCTTAGTAATGGGCAGCCTCACAGATACGCAGTATTTT
CASSLVMGSLTDTQYF
>many|TRBV20-1|TRBJ1-2|.
TGCAGTGCCAAAGCGGGCAGCCTTTTTACCTATGGCTACACCTTC
CSAKAGSLFTYGYTF
>.|TRBV30|TRBJ1-1|TRBD1
TGTGCCTGGCGTTGGACAGGGGGCACTGAAGCTTTCTTT
CAWRWTGGTEAFF
>few|TRBV7-9|TRBJ2-5|TRBD2
TGTGCCAGCAGCGGAACTAGCGGGAGATGGGAGACCCAGTACTTC
CASSGTSGRWETQYF
>few|TRBV6-6|TRBJ2-7|.
TGTGCCAGCAGTTACTCGGGTATGGGGACCTACGAGCAGTACTTC
CASSYSGMGTYEQYF
>many|TRBV7-9|TRBJ2-1|TRBD2
TGTGCCAGCAGCCCGGGGGGACTAGCGGGGTCCTACAATGAGCAGTTCTTC
CASSPGGLAGSYNEQFF
>many|TRBV11-1|TRBJ2-3|.
TGTGCCAGCAGCTTACCCGGCGGTACCACAGATACGCAGTATTTT
CASSLPGGTTDTQYF
>few|TRBV5-1|TRBJ2-3|TRBD2
TGCGCCAGCAGCTTTCTAGGACTAGCGCAAACTCGAACAAGCACAGATACGCAGTATTTT
CASSFLGLAQTRTSTDTQYF
>few|TRBV6-5|TRBJ1-5|.
TGTGCCAGCAGTTACGGGGGCCCTAGCAATCAGCCCCAGCATTTT
CASSYGGPSNQPQHF
>many|TRBV6-1|TRBJ2-5|.
TGTGCCAGCTATCCCCCCCCCACGGGCCGAGCGGGCAACGACCCCCAGTACTTC
CASYPPPTGRAGNDPQYF
>.|TRBV7-2|TRBJ1-4|TRBD1
TGTGCCAGCAGCCCGACAGGGGGCCGGGAAAAACTGTTTTTT
CASSPTGGREKLFF
>many|TRBV11-1|TRBJ1-2|.
TGTGCCAGCAGCATGACACCCCGCTATGGCTACACCTTC
CASSMTPRYGYTF
>few|TRBV6-1|TRBJ2-5|.
TGTGCCAGCAGGAGAACTACTAGGACTCAAGAGACCCAGTACTTC
CASRRTTRTQETQYF
>many|TRBV18|TRBJ1-2|.
TGTGCCAGCTCACCAGGAACCGGGACGTTCTATGGCTACACCTTC
CASSPGTGTFYGYTF
>.|TRBV19|TRBJ1-1|.
TGTGCCAGTAGTTCAGTTAGGGGTACTGAAGCTTTCTTT
CASSSVRGTEAFF
>many|TRBV11-3|TRBJ2-2|TRBD1
TGTGCCAGCAGCTTACTAGGACAGGCGACCACCGGGGAGCTGTTTTTT
CASSLLGQATTGELFF
>few|TRBV5-8|TRBJ2-5|TRBD1
TGTGCCAGCAGCTTGGCCAGGGGGAGAGGAGAGACCCAGTACTTC
CASSLARGRGETQYF
>.|TRBV20-1|TRBJ1-4|.
TGCAGTGCTAGGGATTCCCAGGGTTCAGAAGAAAAACTGTTTTTT
CSARDSQGSEEKLFF
>many|TRBV3-1|TRBJ2-1|TRBD1
TGTGCCAGCAGCCTCAACAGGGGATACTACAATGAGCAGTTCTTC
CASSLNRGYYNEQFF
>.|TRBV12-3/TRBV12-4|TRBJ1-1|.
TGTGCCAGCAGTTCCCTGGGAGATGTTGGTGAAGCTTTCTTT
CASSSLGDVGEAFF
>many|TRBV5-1|TRBJ2-7|.
TGCGCCAGCAGCTTGGACGCGATCTACGAGCAGTACTTC
CASSLDAIYEQYF
>many|TRBV20-1|TRBJ2-7|.
TGCAGTGCTAGTCACCTTGGCGAGCAGTACTTC
CSASHLGEQYF
>.|TRBV5-5|TRBJ2-7|.
TGTGCCAGCAGCTCTTTTTCCGAGCAGTACTTC
CASSSFSEQYF
>.|TRBV29-1|TRBJ2-2|TRBD2
TGCAGCGCTGGGACTAGCGCGGCCGGGGAGCTGTTTTTT
CSAGTSAAGELFF
>many|TRBV7-3|TRBJ2-1|.
TGTGCCAGCAGCCCCGAGGAGGGCCGGTCTTACAATGAGCAGTTCTTC
CASSPEEGRSYNEQFF
>few|TRBV6-2/TRBV6-3|TRBJ1-1|.
TGTGCCAGCAGTTACTCGTTAGGTCCCCAAATGAACACTGAAGCTTTCTTT
CASSYSLGPQMNTEAFF
>many|TRBV27|TRBJ1-5|TRBD1
TGTGCCAGCAGTTGGGACAGGGGACAGCCCCAGCATTTT
CASSWDRGQPQHF
>.|TRBV19|TRBJ2-3|.
TGTGCCAGTAGTAAGGGCAGGGGAGAGACAGATACGCAGTATTTT
CASSKGRGETDTQYF
>many|TRBV5-1|TRBJ2-7|.
TGCGCCAGCAGCTTGGGGCTAAACAGGTTACGGAGGGCCTACGAGCAGTACTTC
CASSLGLNRLRRAYEQYF
>many|TRBV18|TRBJ2-3|.
TGTGCCAGCTCACCACCGGACAGAGTAACTAGCACAGATACGCAGTATTTT
CASSPPDRVTSTDTQYF
>.|TRBV19|TRBJ1-5|.
TGTGCCAGTACCGATAGGGGTTTGAGTTATAGCAATCAGCCCCAGCATTTT
CASTDRGLSYSNQPQHF
>many|TRBV28|TRBJ2-7|TRBD1
TGTGCCAGCAGTTCGATGGGACAGCCCTACGAGCAGTACTTC
CASSSMGQPYEQYF
>many|TRBV2|TRBJ2-3|TRBD2
TGTGCCAGCAGTCCTAGCGGGACTACCACAGATACGCAGTATTTT
CASSPSGTTTDTQYF
>many|TRBV15|TRBJ2-1|TRBD2
TGTGCCACCAGCGGAACCCCGGGGGGACTAGCGGGAGTGAGGCAGTTCTTC
CATSGTPGGLAGVRQFF
>many|TRBV28|TRBJ2-1|TRBD1
TGTGCCAGCAGCTCACCCGGGACAGGGTACAATGAGCAGTTCTTC
CASSSPGTGYNEQFF